The 23 T cell receptor beta chains below were found in one sample sequenced in a study of T cells after yellow fever vaccination. Each CDR3 protein gets one entry after TCRdb re-called the 5' RACE reads with MiXCR. Among some 600,000 distinct CDR3 sequences listed, more than 9% were seen once. The source material was PBMCs, sampled on the day of the yellow fever booster vaccination. These TCRs come from a man younger than 45 who received the YFV17D yellow fever vaccine.

The rearrangement uses TRBV7-2 and TRBJ1-2; D is undetermined. CDR1 is SGHTA and CDR2 is FQGNSA in the germline V gene. The V gene lost 3 bases and the J gene lost 1 base, with 6 bases spanning the gap. The CDR3 is 13 amino acids. CDR3 bases: TGTGCCAGCAGCTTCGAGGTTAACTATGGCTACACCTTC. This encodes CASSFEVNYGYTF.

V gene TRBV7-2 combines with J gene TRBJ2-1; no definite D call. Germline V gene data show CDR1 as SGHTA and CDR2 as FQGNSA. The CDR3 sequence is 14 residues long. The germline V and J ends were trimmed by 1 base and 1 base, with 5 bases remaining between them. Here the CDR3 DNA reads TGTGCCAGCAGCTTAGAGCTTTCCTACAATGAGCAGTTCTTC. Amino acid sequence: CASSLELSYNEQFF. The full variable domain, in which reference TRBV7-2 and TRBJ2-1 provide the parts outside the CDR3, is GAGVSQSPSNKVTEKGKDVELRCDPISGHTALYWYRQSLGQGLEFLIYFQGNSAPDKSGLPSDRFSAERTGGSVSTLTIQRTQQEDSAVYLCASSLELSYNEQFFGPGTRLTVL.

This clonotype was counted many times. V gene TRBV20-1 combines with J gene TRBJ2-1, with 8 positions matching TRBD2. In germline, CDR1 is DFQATT, CDR2 SNEGSKA (reference sequence). The ends lost 6 bases at V and 6 bases at J; junction bases unmatched: 1. The CDR3 sequence is 11 residues long. The CDR3, as DNA: TGCAGTGCAGCGGGAGTCAATGAGCAGTTCTTC. It codes for CSAAGVNEQFF.

This clonotype was counted a few times. This chain joins TRBV7-9 and TRBJ2-5; TRBD2 is a possible D gene (5 bases). Germline-derived CDR1 and CDR2 are SEHNR and FQNEAQ (reference sequence). The CDR3 spans 15 residues. V was cut by 5 bases and J by 4 bases, with 17 bases left in between. The CDR3 here is CASSTRTLTVETQYF. The CDR3 bases are TGTGCCAGCAGCACCCGGACTCTAACAGTAGAGACCCAGTACTTC.

Only a few counts were recorded for this clonotype. The CDR3 DNA reads as TGTGCCAGCACTGGGACTTTCCGGGAGCAGTACTTC. Translation: CASTGTFREQYF. The V gene is TRBV3-1, the J gene TRBJ2-7; tentative D call: TRBD2 (6 bases). CDR1 is LGHDT and CDR2 is YNNKEL in the germline V gene (reference sequence). Trimming took 7 bases from V and 7 from J, leaving 14 bases between them. The CDR3 length is 12 residues.

The gene calls are TRBV20-1 and TRBJ1-1, with D possibly TRBD1 on 5 matching bases. V dropped 0 bases and J dropped 13 bases, with 24 bases sitting between them. Germline V gene data show CDR1 as DFQATT and CDR2 as SNEGSKA (reference sequence). CDR3 size: 15 residues. CDR3 residues: CSARDTRDAGWDVFF. The CDR3 nucleotides read TGCAGTGCTAGAGATACCCGCGATGCAGGGTGGGATGTTTTCTTT.

The V call is TRBV5-1, the J call TRBJ2-6; D ambiguous. CDR3 length equals 16 residues. V was cut by 0 bases and J by 0 bases, with 7 bases left in between. The germline gives CDR1 SGHRS, CDR2 YFSETQ. In nucleotides, the CDR3 is TGCGCCAGCAGCTTGGAAGCCCCCTCTGGGGCCAACGTCCTGACTTTC. Amino acid sequence: CASSLEAPSGANVLTF.

The chain has TRBV29-1 and TRBJ2-1; the D call may be TRBD1 or TRBD2 (5 bases each). Germline V gene sequence: CDR1 SQVTM, CDR2 ANQGSEA. V dropped 3 bases and J dropped 10 bases, with 16 bases sitting between them. The CDR3 consists of 13 residues. DNA of the CDR3: TGCAGCGTTGATGGAATTGGGGGTTGGGAGCAGTTCTTC. Its protein is CSVDGIGGWEQFF.

This clonotype was detected only a few times. The V gene is TRBV5-1, the J gene TRBJ2-1, with TRBD2 matching 9 bases. The germline CDR1 and CDR2 sequences are SGHRS and YFSETQ. The ends lost 6 bases at V and 8 bases at J; junction bases unmatched: 12. This CDR3 comprises 15 residues. As DNA, the CDR3 is TGCGCCAGCAACGCCAAGGCTAGCGGGATCGATGAGCAGTTCTTC. Residues: CASNAKASGIDEQFF.

This clonotype showed up just a few times. V is TRBV5-4 and J is TRBJ1-5; D is perhaps TRBD1 (6 bases). The V gene's germline CDR1 is SGHNT and CDR2 YYREEE (reference sequence). V lost 3 bases and J 3 bases, leaving 7 bases between the germline ends. The length of the CDR3 is 13 residues. The DNA of the CDR3 is TGTGCCAGCAGCTGGGACATCAATCAGCCCCAGCATTTT. It yields the protein CASSWDINQPQHF.

This clonotype showed up just a few times. The V call is TRBV6-1, the J call TRBJ1-3; TRBD1 aligns across 8 bases. The ends lost 6 bases at V and 3 bases at J; junction bases unmatched: 1. The CDR3 has 13 residues. Germline CDR1 MNHNS, CDR2 SASEGT. The chain's CDR3 is CASRTGGGNTIYF. The CDR3 nucleotides read TGTGCCAGCAGAACAGGGGGTGGAAACACCATATATTTT.

The chain carries TRBV10-3 and TRBJ2-1; 12 bases match TRBD2. The V gene end was trimmed by 0 bases and the J gene end by 7 bases; junction bases not matched to a gene: 10. Germline loops: CDR1 ENHRY, CDR2 SYGVKD. The CDR3 length is 18 residues. This CDR3 reads CAISESGTTSGSMNEQFF. In DNA form, the CDR3 reads TGTGCCATCAGTGAGTCCGGAACGACTAGCGGGAGTATGAATGAGCAGTTCTTC.

This clonotype was counted between two and nine times. This rearrangement joins TRBV20-1 to TRBJ2-5, with 10 positions matching TRBD1. Trimming took 5 bases from V and 0 from J; bases not matched to a gene: 3. The length of the CDR3 is 14 residues. CDR1 DFQATT and CDR2 SNEGSKA come from the germline V gene (reference sequence). The CDR3: CSASGTGDQETQYF. In DNA, the CDR3 is TGCAGTGCTTCCGGGACAGGGGACCAAGAGACCCAGTACTTC.

This clonotype was counted only a few times. The genes are TRBV7-9 and TRBJ1-2; TRBD1 might be the D (5 bases). Per germline, CDR1 SEHNR and CDR2 FQNEAQ (reference sequence). The germline V and J ends were trimmed by 5 bases and 8 bases, with 15 bases remaining between them. The CDR3 extends over 13 amino acids. The CDR3 sequence: CASSADTTMGYTF. The DNA for the CDR3 is TGTGCCAGCAGCGCGGACACCACTATGGGCTACACCTTC. The full variable domain, completed using reference TRBV7-9 and TRBJ1-2, is DTGVSQNPRHKITKRGQNVTFRCDPISEHNRLYWYRQTLGQGPEFLTYFQNEAQLEKSRLLSDRFSAERPKGSFSTLEIQRTEQGDSAMYLCASSADTTMGYTFGSGTRLTVV.

The V and J genes are TRBV20-1 and TRBJ2-7; TRBD2 is a possible D gene (6 bases). The CDR3 is 13 residues long. V was clipped by 3 bases and J by 2 bases, with 11 bases between them. CDR1 DFQATT and CDR2 SNEGSKA come from the germline V gene (reference sequence). CDR3 nucleotides: TGCAGTGCTAGCGGAGGGGCCCCCTACGAGCAGTACTTC. It codes for CSASGGAPYEQYF.

This clonotype was counted between two and nine times. The chain joins TRBV9 to TRBJ2-5; no clear D gene. The V end lost 0 bases, the J end lost 4 bases, and 7 bases lay between the germline ends. CDR1 is SGDLS, CDR2 YYNGEE, per germline. The CDR3 is 13 amino acids. The CDR3: CASSVEGRETQYF. The CDR3 nucleotides read TGTGCCAGCAGCGTAGAAGGCAGAGAGACCCAGTACTTC.

The rearrangement uses TRBV4-1 and TRBJ2-7; 10 bases match TRBD2. Germline-derived CDR1 and CDR2 are MGHRA and YSYEKL. This CDR3 is 16 amino acids long. With V trimmed by 4 bases and J by 2 bases, 8 bases remained unmatched. The CDR3 bases are TGCGCCAGCAGCCCCTCTCTAGCGGGAGCCCCCTACGAGCAGTACTTC. It encodes CASSPSLAGAPYEQYF.

This clonotype showed up just a few times. The rearrangement uses TRBV7-2 and TRBJ2-7, with D perhaps matching TRBD1 (6 bases). The ends were cut back, 1 base at V and 4 bases at J, with 11 bases in the middle. Germline CDR1 is SGHTA and CDR2 is FQGNSA. The CDR3 has 14 residues. The CDR3 nucleotides are TGTGCCAGCAGCTTAGTTCAGGGGCTATACGAGCAGTACTTC. Amino acids: CASSLVQGLYEQYF. Variable domain in full (rest from reference TRBV7-2 and TRBJ2-7): GAGVSQSPSNKVTEKGKDVELRCDPISGHTALYWYRQSLGQGLEFLIYFQGNSAPDKSGLPSDRFSAERTGGSVSTLTIQRTQQEDSAVYLCASSLVQGLYEQYFGPGTRLTVT.

J is TRBJ2-1 and V is TRBV5-6; D possibly corresponds to TRBD1 (5 bases). CDR3 length: 15 residues. CDR1 SGHDT and CDR2 YYEEEE come from the germline V gene. V was pared by 4 bases and J by 7 bases, with 18 bases between. CDR3 nucleotide sequence: TGTGCCAGCAGCCCCGCGGCCAGGGAACTGAATGAGCAGTTCTTC. This translates into CASSPAARELNEQFF.

This clonotype appeared a few times. The chain is built from TRBV7-8 and TRBJ1-6, with D unclear. This CDR3 has 12 residues. Looked up from germline, CDR1 is SGHVS and CDR2 is FQNEAQ. V lost 4 bases and J lost 10, with 8 bases in between. Here the CDR3 reads CASSSRRSPLHF. In DNA, the CDR3 is TGTGCCAGCAGCTCACGACGATCACCCCTCCACTTT.

This clonotype came up a few times. The V gene is TRBV20-1, the J gene TRBJ2-1; 8 bases are a match to TRBD2. The CDR3 covers 14 residues. Germline CDR1 reads DFQATT; CDR2 reads SNEGSKA (reference sequence). With 7 bases clipped from V and 0 bases from J, the junction kept 5 bases outside the gene matches. DNA of the CDR3: TGCAGTGTCCATAGCGGGAACTCCTACAATGAGCAGTTCTTC. Protein sequence: CSVHSGNSYNEQFF.

This clonotype has only a few counts. The chain recombines TRBV20-1 with TRBJ2-7; D gene unclear. This CDR3 spans 11 amino acids. Germline-derived CDR1 and CDR2 are DFQATT and SNEGSKA (reference sequence). V gave up 5 bases and J gave up 0 bases, with 5 bases separating them. In nucleotides, the CDR3 is TGCAGTGCTTACAACTCCTACGAGCAGTACTTC. Its translation is CSAYNSYEQYF.

V usage is TRBV7-2 and J usage is TRBJ2-2, with 10 nucleotides matching TRBD2. The CDR3 loop spans 15 amino acids. V dropped 7 bases and J dropped 7; count of bases not matched to a gene: 9. Germline values: CDR1 SGHTA, CDR2 FQGNSA. CDR3 in amino acids: CASIPGLAYNGELFF. The CDR3 DNA reads TGTGCCAGCATCCCGGGACTAGCGTACAACGGGGAGCTGTTTTTT.